Listed below are T cell receptor beta chains from one sample, sequenced in a study of T cell repertoires in cytomegalovirus infection. Each CDR3 protein is one row after TCRdb ran MiXCR on the reads. The table lists some 450,000 distinct CDR3 sequences, 30% to 40% of them singletons. The sample taken for sequencing was PBMCs. Receptors were obtained from a human donor in good health (CMV status not recorded). Some clones in this sample may be carry-over from other donors' samples. The CDR3 runs from the conserved cysteine through the conserved F or W. D genes are given only for firm matches. Not every row has a clone size; where given, it reads once, few, many or a size class.

DNA: TGTGCCAGCCAACCAATAAGGGCCGGCATCCCATATGGCTACACCTTC
CDR3: CASQPIRAGIPYGYTF
J: TRBJ1-2
V: TRBV6-5
D: -
size: few

DNA: TGTGCCAGCAGTGAAGGGGACGGTCCCTACGAGCAGTACTTC
CDR3: CASSEGDGPYEQYF
J: TRBJ2-7
V: TRBV6-1
D: -
size: few

DNA: TGCAGTGCCCCCCGAGCAGGGGGGGCCGCCGACGAGCAGTACTTC
CDR3: CSAPRAGGAADEQYF
J: TRBJ2-7
V: TRBV20-1
D: -
size: -

DNA: TGTGCCAGCAGTTACTCTGCCAGGAACTATGGCTACACCTTC
CDR3: CASSYSARNYGYTF
J: TRBJ1-2
V: TRBV6-6
D: -
size: few

DNA: TGTGCCAGCAGCTTGGTAGCGATAGAGACCCAGTACTTC
CDR3: CASSLVAIETQYF
J: TRBJ2-5
V: TRBV5-6
D: -
size: -

DNA: TGTGCCAGCAGCTGGAGATTGGGGGACAGAGCAGAAGCTTTCTTT
CDR3: CASSWRLGDRAEAFF
J: TRBJ1-1
V: TRBV7-2
D: TRBD1
size: many

DNA: TGTGCCAGCAGAAAACAGGGAGGGAGTCCAGATACGCAGTATTTT
CDR3: CASRKQGGSPDTQYF
J: TRBJ2-3
V: TRBV5-5
D: -
size: -

DNA: TGTGCCAGCAGCCCCCCGGTCACGGGGGGGCCTTACGAGCAGTACTTC
CDR3: CASSPPVTGGPYEQYF
J: TRBJ2-7
V: TRBV7-9
D: TRBD2
size: -

DNA: TGTGCCAGCAGTCAAAGGGCGGTGGATAGCAATCAGCCCCAGCATTTT
CDR3: CASSQRAVDSNQPQHF
J: TRBJ1-5
V: TRBV6-1
D: -
size: few

DNA: TGTGCCAGCAGCCCGGACATCCGCGGCAATCAGCCCCAGCATTTT
CDR3: CASSPDIRGNQPQHF
J: TRBJ1-5
V: TRBV28
D: -
size: many

DNA: TGTGCCAGCAGTTACCCATGGACAGGGACTTTTGGCAATCAGCCCCAGCATTTT
CDR3: CASSYPWTGTFGNQPQHF
J: TRBJ1-5
V: TRBV6-6
D: TRBD1
size: few

DNA: TGCGCCAGCAGCCGAGATTTCGGGCCCAATTCACCCCTCCACTTT
CDR3: CASSRDFGPNSPLHF
J: TRBJ1-6
V: TRBV4-1
D: -
size: -

DNA: TGTGCCAGCGGGGGCTCTACCGAGTACAGTAGCTATGAGCAGTTCTTC
CDR3: CASGGSTEYSSYEQFF
J: TRBJ2-1
V: TRBV2
D: -
size: once

DNA: TGTGCCAGCAGCTCTCGACTAGCGGGGGCCTCGGGGATAAACACCGGGGAGCTGTTTTTT
CDR3: CASSSRLAGASGINTGELFF
J: TRBJ2-2
V: TRBV7-8
D: TRBD2
size: many

DNA: TGTGCCAGCAGCCCGGCAGGGTTACCAGGAAACACCATATATTTT
CDR3: CASSPAGLPGNTIYF
J: TRBJ1-3
V: TRBV11-2
D: -
size: -

DNA: TGTGCCAGCAGTTACCCCTTGGGACAGCTACAAGAGACCCAGTACTTC
CDR3: CASSYPLGQLQETQYF
J: TRBJ2-5
V: TRBV6-2/TRBV6-3
D: TRBD1
size: -

DNA: TGCGCCAGCAGCCTCCGGGGCGTTAGCACAGAGACGCAGTATTTT
CDR3: CASSLRGVSTETQYF
J: TRBJ2-3
V: TRBV5-1
D: -
size: -

DNA: TGTGCCACCAGTGATTCTGGACCAGGGGGGGGCACAGATACGCAGTATTTT
CDR3: CATSDSGPGGGTDTQYF
J: TRBJ2-3
V: TRBV24-1
D: -
size: -

DNA: TGTGCCAGCAGCACACAGGGAGTATACCAGCCCCAGCATTTT
CDR3: CASSTQGVYQPQHF
J: TRBJ1-5
V: TRBV7-2
D: -
size: -

DNA: TGTGCCAGCAGCTCCCCGGGGTCAACCTACGAGCAGTACTTC
CDR3: CASSSPGSTYEQYF
J: TRBJ2-7
V: TRBV7-8
D: -
size: few

DNA: TGTGCCAGCAGCCCCATGGCGTGGCAGAACACTGAAGCTTTCTTT
CDR3: CASSPMAWQNTEAFF
J: TRBJ1-1
V: TRBV6-2/TRBV6-3
D: -
size: -

DNA: TGTGCCAGCAGCTCCGGACTCACTGAAGCTTTCTTT
CDR3: CASSSGLTEAFF
J: TRBJ1-1
V: TRBV12-3/TRBV12-4
D: -
size: -

DNA: TGTGCCAGTCGCCCCAGCGGGGGGGAGACCCAGTACTTC
CDR3: CASRPSGGETQYF
J: TRBJ2-5
V: TRBV2
D: TRBD2
size: -

DNA: TGTGCCAGCAGTATCACAGGGGGCGAAACTAATGAAAAACTGTTTTTT
CDR3: CASSITGGETNEKLFF
J: TRBJ1-4
V: TRBV28
D: TRBD1
size: -

DNA: TGCGCCAGCAGCCAAGAAGGACTAGCGGGGTTCACAGATACGCAGTATTTT
CDR3: CASSQEGLAGFTDTQYF
J: TRBJ2-3
V: TRBV4-3
D: TRBD2
size: few

DNA: TGTGCCAGTAGTATTCGAGAGAGACTGAACACTGAAGCTTTCTTT
CDR3: CASSIRERLNTEAFF
J: TRBJ1-1
V: TRBV19
D: -
size: few

DNA: TGTGCCAGCAGTGTTTACGGCCTACAGCAGTTCTTC
CDR3: CASSVYGLQQFF
J: TRBJ2-1
V: TRBV25-1
D: -
size: -

DNA: TGTGCCAGCAGCAAAAGTGCTTTTTGGCCGAACACCGGGGAGCTGTTTTTT
CDR3: CASSKSAFWPNTGELFF
J: TRBJ2-2
V: TRBV6-2/TRBV6-3
D: -
size: -

DNA: TGTGCCAGCAGCCAAAAAGGACTTAAAGCCTACGAGCAGTACTTC
CDR3: CASSQKGLKAYEQYF
J: TRBJ2-7
V: TRBV3-1
D: -
size: few

DNA: TGTGCCAGCAGCTTAGCTGGGACAGACTTTCCCCTCCACTTT
CDR3: CASSLAGTDFPLHF
J: TRBJ1-6
V: TRBV7-2
D: TRBD1
size: few

DNA: TGTGCCAGCAGCTTAAGGGGTCGGCCCGTCGACGAGCAGTACTTC
CDR3: CASSLRGRPVDEQYF
J: TRBJ2-7
V: TRBV11-2
D: -
size: -

DNA: TGTGCCAGTAGTATACCTAGCTGGGGTGAGACCCAGTACTTC
CDR3: CASSIPSWGETQYF
J: TRBJ2-5
V: TRBV19
D: -
size: -

DNA: TGTGCCAGCAACACTTACGGAGCTTGGGGCACAGATACGCAGTATTTT
CDR3: CASNTYGAWGTDTQYF
J: TRBJ2-3
V: TRBV28
D: -
size: -

DNA: TGTGCCAGTAGTATTTTAGGGTCGACGGGGGGCTCCTACGAGCAGTACTTC
CDR3: CASSILGSTGGSYEQYF
J: TRBJ2-7
V: TRBV19
D: TRBD2
size: -

DNA: TGTGCCAGCAGTTATTCCACTCGCACAGATACGCAGTATTTT
CDR3: CASSYSTRTDTQYF
J: TRBJ2-3
V: TRBV6-5
D: -
size: once

DNA: TGTGCCAGTAGTAGGCGGGGAAGTCGGACCCGGAACACTGAAGCTTTCTTT
CDR3: CASSRRGSRTRNTEAFF
J: TRBJ1-1
V: TRBV19
D: -
size: many

DNA: TGTGCCAGCAGTTTATTTGGGGGTCCGAACAATCAGCCCCAGCATTTT
CDR3: CASSLFGGPNNQPQHF
J: TRBJ1-5
V: TRBV27
D: -
size: -

DNA: TGTGCCAGCAGATCCCGGACTAGCACAGATACGCAGTATTTT
CDR3: CASRSRTSTDTQYF
J: TRBJ2-3
V: TRBV7-2
D: -
size: -

DNA: TGTGCCAGCAGCTCCCTCGGGGCGCGGGACGAGCAGTACTTC
CDR3: CASSSLGARDEQYF
J: TRBJ2-7
V: TRBV7-8
D: -
size: -

DNA: TGCAGCGCGAACGGACAGGGGGGCTACGAGCAGTACTTC
CDR3: CSANGQGGYEQYF
J: TRBJ2-7
V: TRBV29-1
D: TRBD1
size: few

DNA: TGTGCCAGCAGTTACCTGACCGGGGGTCCAGATACGCAGTATTTT
CDR3: CASSYLTGGPDTQYF
J: TRBJ2-3
V: TRBV6-8
D: -
size: -

DNA: TGCAGTGCTAGCCCCCTAGACAGGGGCCAACATGGTTCACCCCTCCACTTT
CDR3: CSASPLDRGQHGSPLHF
J: TRBJ1-6
V: TRBV20-1
D: TRBD1
size: -

DNA: TGTGCCAGCAGCCAGAATGGAGGGGCGAACACCGGGGAGCTGTTTTTT
CDR3: CASSQNGGANTGELFF
J: TRBJ2-2
V: TRBV7-2
D: -
size: many

DNA: TGTGCCAGCAGCCAAGATCTAGGGCGGCGGACTGGCTACACCTTC
CDR3: CASSQDLGRRTGYTF
J: TRBJ1-2
V: TRBV3-1
D: -
size: few

DNA: TGTGCCAGCACCCCCCAGGGGGACACCTTAAACACCGGGGAGCTGTTTTTT
CDR3: CASTPQGDTLNTGELFF
J: TRBJ2-2
V: TRBV25-1
D: TRBD1
size: few

DNA: TGTGCCAGTAGTATAGTTGGGACTAGCGGCGAGCAGTACTTC
CDR3: CASSIVGTSGEQYF
J: TRBJ2-7
V: TRBV19
D: TRBD2
size: few

DNA: TGTGCCAGCAGTCTGGACAGGGCCACGGAGACCCAGTACTTC
CDR3: CASSLDRATETQYF
J: TRBJ2-5
V: TRBV6-1
D: TRBD1
size: few

DNA: TGCGCCAGCAGCCAAGATTCCCGGACTAGCGGGGAGACCTACGAGCAGTACTTC
CDR3: CASSQDSRTSGETYEQYF
J: TRBJ2-7
V: TRBV4-3
D: TRBD2
size: -

DNA: TGTGCCAGCAGCACAGGGGGTGGGGAGACCCAGTACTTC
CDR3: CASSTGGGETQYF
J: TRBJ2-5
V: TRBV6-6
D: TRBD1
size: many

DNA: TGTGCCAGCAGTGAAGGGAGACAGGGACTTACGCACCAGCATTTT
CDR3: CASSEGRQGLTHQHF
J: TRBJ1-5
V: TRBV2
D: TRBD1
size: -

DNA: TGTGCCAGCTCACCACCGGGAAGGATCGAAGCTTTCTTT
CDR3: CASSPPGRIEAFF
J: TRBJ1-1
V: TRBV18
D: -
size: -

DNA: TGTGCCAGTAGGAAAACCCTAGCGGGGGACACCGGGGAGCTGTTTTTT
CDR3: CASRKTLAGDTGELFF
J: TRBJ2-2
V: TRBV7-3
D: TRBD2
size: many

DNA: TGTGCCAGCAGTCCCAGGACAGTCTATGGCTACACCTTC
CDR3: CASSPRTVYGYTF
J: TRBJ1-2
V: TRBV12-3/TRBV12-4
D: -
size: few